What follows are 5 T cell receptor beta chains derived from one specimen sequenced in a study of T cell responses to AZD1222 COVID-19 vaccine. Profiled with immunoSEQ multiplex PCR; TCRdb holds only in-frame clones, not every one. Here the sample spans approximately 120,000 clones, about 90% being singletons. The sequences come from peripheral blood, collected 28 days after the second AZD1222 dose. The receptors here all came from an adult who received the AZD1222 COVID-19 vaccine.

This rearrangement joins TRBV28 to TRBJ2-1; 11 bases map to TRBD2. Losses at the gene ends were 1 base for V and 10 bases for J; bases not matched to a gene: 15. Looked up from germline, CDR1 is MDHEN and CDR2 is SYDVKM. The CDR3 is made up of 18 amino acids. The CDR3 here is CASSLSRVAGGSLGEQFF. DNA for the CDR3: TGTGCCAGCAGTTTATCTCGCGTAGCGGGAGGGTCCCTAGGGGAGCAGTTCTTC.

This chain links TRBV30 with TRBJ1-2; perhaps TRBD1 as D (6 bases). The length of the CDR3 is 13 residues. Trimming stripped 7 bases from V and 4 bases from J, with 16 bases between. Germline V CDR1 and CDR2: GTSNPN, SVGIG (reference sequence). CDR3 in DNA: TGTGCCTCCACCCGTGGGGGGCTCTATGGCTACACCTTC. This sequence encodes CASTRGGLYGYTF.

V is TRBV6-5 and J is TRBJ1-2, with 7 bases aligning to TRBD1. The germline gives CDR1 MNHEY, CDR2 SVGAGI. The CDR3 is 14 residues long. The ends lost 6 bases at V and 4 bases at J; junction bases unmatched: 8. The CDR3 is CASSKTGMSYGYTF. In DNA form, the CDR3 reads TGTGCCAGCAGCAAGACAGGGATGAGCTATGGCTACACCTTC.

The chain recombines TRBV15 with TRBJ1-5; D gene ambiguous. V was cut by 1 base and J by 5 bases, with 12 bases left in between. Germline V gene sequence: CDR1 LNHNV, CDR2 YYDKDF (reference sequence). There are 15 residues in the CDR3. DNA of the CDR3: TGTGCCACCAGCAGAGCGGCGGCAGCCTATCAGCCCCAGCATTTT. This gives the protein CATSRAAAAYQPQHF.

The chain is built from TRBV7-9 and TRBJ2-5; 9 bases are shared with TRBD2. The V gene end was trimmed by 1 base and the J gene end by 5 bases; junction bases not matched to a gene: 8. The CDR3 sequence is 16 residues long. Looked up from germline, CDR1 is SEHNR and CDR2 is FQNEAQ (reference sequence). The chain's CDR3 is CASSLVGGRAGETQYF. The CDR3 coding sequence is TGTGCCAGCAGCTTAGTAGGCGGGAGGGCCGGTGAGACCCAGTACTTC.